This is a list of T cell receptor beta chains from one sample in a study of human T cells and chemical hapten exposure. TCRdb ran MiXCR on the RACE reads and lists one entry per CDR3 protein. The data show 50,000 to 70,000 distinct CDR3 sequences, with around 10% seen just once and 9.6% held by the top ten. The sample in question was whole blood, obtained in connection with sensitization to the hapten diphenylcyclopropenone (DPC). The receptors derive from a man in his forties with alopecia areata. Some clones in this sample may be carry-over from other donors' samples. Both conserved end residues are part of each CDR3. The order of the fields is D gene, CDR3 length, V gene, J gene, clone size, CDR3 DNA, CDR3 protein. The D gene is left open where the match is weak. Size values are once, few and many counts, or a class for expanded clones, and some rows have none.

-	14	TRBV28	TRBJ2-7	-	TGTGCCAGCAGTTTGGCGCACAGGGGAGGCGAGCAGTACTTC	CASSLAHRGGEQYF
TRBD2	16	TRBV3-1	TRBJ2-2	medium-sized	TGTGCCAGCAGCCACAGTACTAGCGCCTCCACCGGGGAGCTGTTTTTT	CASSHSTSASTGELFF
TRBD1	14	TRBV12-3/TRBV12-4	TRBJ2-7	many	TGTGCCAGCAATCCAGGGGGCGCCAGCTACGAGCAGTACTTC	CASNPGGASYEQYF
-	15	TRBV12-3/TRBV12-4	TRBJ2-7	many	TGTGCCAGCAGTTTAGGTGTCCTATACTCCTACGAGCAGTACTTC	CASSLGVLYSYEQYF
-	14	TRBV28	TRBJ2-7	-	TGTGCCGGGGGACCAGGGGGGAGGACCTACGAGCAGTACTTC	CAGGPGGRTYEQYF
-	13	TRBV20-1	TRBJ2-7	-	TGCAGTGCTAGAGCGACTAACTCCTACGAGCAGTACTTC	CSARATNSYEQYF
TRBD2	17	TRBV3-1	TRBJ2-1	-	TGTGCCAGCAGCCAAGCTTCTCTAGCGGGAGGGGGCAATGAGCAGTTCTTC	CASSQASLAGGGNEQFF
TRBD1	16	TRBV6-5	TRBJ2-2	few	TGTGCCAGCAGTTACGTGGGGACAGGGGAAGACGGGGAGCTGTTTTTT	CASSYVGTGEDGELFF
-	13	TRBV28	TRBJ2-1	many	TGTGCCAGCAGTCTCCTGACTAGAAATGAGCAGTTCTTC	CASSLLTRNEQFF
-	15	TRBV4-1	TRBJ2-2	-	TGCGCCAGCAGCCAATTTGGCAGAAACACCGGGGAGCTGTTTTTT	CASSQFGRNTGELFF
-	16	TRBV18	TRBJ1-2	many	TGTGCCAGCTCACCGACAACCGGACGGGTCAACTATGGCTACACCTTC	CASSPTTGRVNYGYTF
-	14	TRBV6-5	TRBJ1-4	few	TGTGCCAGCAGTTACTCCGCGGGGCGTGAAAAACTGTTTTTT	CASSYSAGREKLFF
TRBD1	13	TRBV6-5	TRBJ1-2	-	TGTGCCAGCAGTTACCCAGGGGGAGATGGCTACACCTTC	CASSYPGGDGYTF
-	13	TRBV20-1	TRBJ2-7	few	TGCAGTGTTGTAGGCCCGAGCTCCTACGAGCAGTACTTC	CSVVGPSSYEQYF
-	11	TRBV6-1	TRBJ2-5	-	TGTGCCAGCAGTGTGGTAGAGACCCAGTACTTC	CASSVVETQYF
TRBD2	18	TRBV6-1	TRBJ2-2	-	TGTGTCAGCAGTGGCCCCCCCACCAGCGGGAGCGACACCGGGGAGCTGTTTTTT	CVSSGPPTSGSDTGELFF
-	14	TRBV24-1	TRBJ2-2	few	TGTGCCACCAGAGAGGATGTGAACACCGGGGAGCTGTTTTTT	CATREDVNTGELFF
-	13	TRBV6-1	TRBJ1-5	many	TGTGCCAGCAGTGAAACATTCGATCAGCCCCAGCATTTT	CASSETFDQPQHF
TRBD1	14	TRBV27	TRBJ1-6	many	TGTGCCAGCAGCCCGGGACAGGGATATTCACCCCTCCACTTT	CASSPGQGYSPLHF
TRBD2	13	TRBV6-5	TRBJ2-2	many	TGTGCCAGCGCAATCCGGGGGGGAAGGGAGCTGTTTTTT	CASAIRGGRELFF
-	13	TRBV5-5	TRBJ1-2	many	TGTGCCAGCAGCCCGGAGATAAACTATGGCTACACCTTC	CASSPEINYGYTF
TRBD1	12	TRBV20-1	TRBJ2-7	few	TGCAGTGCAAGGGGACAGTTCTACGAGCAGTACTTC	CSARGQFYEQYF
TRBD1	15	TRBV9	TRBJ2-7	many	TGTGCCAGCAGCTCAGCCGGGACAGGGCTTTACGAGCAGTACTTC	CASSSAGTGLYEQYF
-	11	TRBV28	TRBJ2-1	-	TGTGCCAGCAGTTCACCCAATGAGCAGTTCTTC	CASSSPNEQFF
TRBD2	13	TRBV7-9	TRBJ2-7	few	TGTGCCAGCAGCATTAGCGGGGCCAACGAGCAGTACTTC	CASSISGANEQYF
-	13	TRBV5-1	TRBJ2-2	few	TGCGCCAGCGAGAGACTAGACACCGGGGAGCTGTTTTTT	CASERLDTGELFF
TRBD2	15	TRBV13	TRBJ2-1	-	TGTGCCAGCAGCTTAGAGCTAGCGGCGAACAATGAGCAGTTCTTC	CASSLELAANNEQFF
-	13	TRBV7-9	TRBJ2-3	-	TGTGCCAGCAGCCCAAAGGGGCCAGATACGCAGTATTTT	CASSPKGPDTQYF
TRBD1	15	TRBV5-6	TRBJ2-3	few	TGTGCCAGCAGCTCCCGGGACAGGGGAAAAAATACGCAGTATTTT	CASSSRDRGKNTQYF
-	14	TRBV9	TRBJ2-3	few	TGTGCCAGCAGCACCGGACAGTTCACAGATACGCAGTATTTT	CASSTGQFTDTQYF
-	13	TRBV15	TRBJ2-7	many	TGTGCCACCAGCAGCCGTAATTCCTACGAGCAGTACTTC	CATSSRNSYEQYF
-	13	TRBV10-3	TRBJ2-2	medium-sized	TGTGCCATCAGTTGGGGGGCGACCGGGGAGCTGTTTTTT	CAISWGATGELFF
TRBD2	16	TRBV7-9	TRBJ2-7	few	TGTGCCAGCAGCTTAGGAGAGATACTAGCGGGAGACGAGCAGTACTTC	CASSLGEILAGDEQYF
TRBD1	16	TRBV20-1	TRBJ1-6	-	TGCAGTGCCAAATGGACAGGGAGCTCCTATAATTCACCCCTCCACTTT	CSAKWTGSSYNSPLHF
TRBD2	16	TRBV6-1	TRBJ2-7	-	TGTGCCAGCAGTTTCGCCGGGACTAGCGGGAGTCGCGAGCAGTACTTC	CASSFAGTSGSREQYF
-	16	TRBV28	TRBJ2-4	-	TGTGCCAGCAGTTTATTCCGTGGCGGGGCCAAAAACATTCAGTACTTC	CASSLFRGGAKNIQYF
-	15	TRBV6-2/TRBV6-3	TRBJ2-1	many	TGTGCCAGCACCGACCCCTTTGGATCCTACAATGAGCAGTTCTTC	CASTDPFGSYNEQFF
TRBD1	15	TRBV7-2	TRBJ1-1	few	TGTGCCAGCAGCCAGGACAGGAGACGAAGAGCCGAAGCTTTCTTT	CASSQDRRRRAEAFF
-	14	TRBV5-1	TRBJ2-7	many	TGCGCCAGCAGCCCCCTTGGGCGCGGGACCGAGCAGTACTTC	CASSPLGRGTEQYF
TRBD2	15	TRBV20-1	TRBJ2-7	many	TGCAGTGCTATAGGGACTAGCGGTCTCTCCTACGAGCAGTACTTC	CSAIGTSGLSYEQYF
TRBD1	14	TRBV2	TRBJ1-5	-	TGTGCCAGCAGTGATGGGACAGGGAATCAGCCCCAGCATTTT	CASSDGTGNQPQHF
-	15	TRBV9	TRBJ2-5	-	TGTGCCAGCAGCGGAGAAGGGACCCTACCGGAGACCCAGTACTTC	CASSGEGTLPETQYF
TRBD2	15	TRBV7-9	TRBJ2-5	many	TGTGCCAGCAGCTCAGCGGGAGGGCCGGGAGAGACCCAGTACTTC	CASSSAGGPGETQYF
-	14	TRBV7-9	TRBJ2-3	many	TGTGCCAGCAGCTTCGATCGTTCCACAGATACGCAGTATTTT	CASSFDRSTDTQYF
TRBD2	15	TRBV5-4	TRBJ2-2	few	TGTGCCAGCAGCTTAGCGGGAGGGGGAACCGGGGAGCTGTTTTTT	CASSLAGGGTGELFF
-	14	TRBV28	TRBJ2-7	-	TGTGCCAGCGACGAAGGCGGAAACCCCTACGAGCAGTACTTC	CASDEGGNPYEQYF
TRBD1	16	TRBV10-2	TRBJ1-2	few	TGCGCCAGCGGTAGGGGAGGAACAGGGGAACTATATGGCTACACCTTC	CASGRGGTGELYGYTF
-	15	TRBV5-6	TRBJ1-5	many	TGTGCCAGCAGCCGTGGACTCCTTGCACCGCAGCCCCAGCATTTT	CASSRGLLAPQPQHF
TRBD1	17	TRBV7-8	TRBJ2-7	many	TGTGCCAGCAGCCGGGGCGGTGTCGGACAGGGGTCCTACGAGCAGTACTTC	CASSRGGVGQGSYEQYF